The 24 T cell receptor beta chains below come from one sample, sequenced in a study of T cells in Graves' hyperthyroidism and ophthalmopathy. RNA transcripts yielded amplified TCR beta CDR3 regions. Primed by the HTBI set, a first-round RT-PCR was run on the TCR CDR3. TCRdb used MiXCR to reprocess the multiplex PCR reads, holding one entry per CDR3 protein. The sample has a few hundred thousand distinct CDR3 sequences, 14% seen once. What was sequenced was blood. The receptors here all came from a woman aged 35 to 49 with Graves' hyperthyroidism.

This clonotype was detected a few times. The genes are TRBV29-1 and TRBJ2-7, with 7 bases lining up with TRBD2. This CDR3 is built from 12 residues. Germline-derived CDR1 and CDR2 are SQVTM and ANQGSEA. Unmatched junction bases numbered 9, after V lost 7 bases and J lost 6 bases. The CDR3 is CSAGLDTTEQYF. CDR3 sequence (DNA): TGCAGCGCCGGACTAGATACTACCGAGCAGTACTTC.

This clonotype was recorded at least ten times. The chain joins TRBV12-3 or TRBV12-4 to TRBJ2-1; no reliable D call. The CDR3 covers 14 residues. V was pared by 6 bases and J by 5 bases, with 14 bases between. The CDR3 DNA reads as TGTGCCAGCAGCTTTCTATCGCTGCACAATGAGCAGTTCTTC. This translates into CASSFLSLHNEQFF.

The chain is built from TRBV6-1 and TRBJ2-6; D may be TRBD1 (5 bases). This CDR3 is 15 amino acids long. With 8 bases removed from V and 1 base from J, the gap between germline ends came to 12 bases. Germline lookup yields CDR1 MNHNS and CDR2 SASEGT. The CDR3, as DNA: TGTGCCAGCGCTAAATCAGGGTCTGGGGCCAACGTCCTGACTTTC. This codes for CASAKSGSGANVLTF.

The chain is built from TRBV13 and TRBJ2-2; 9 positions agree with TRBD2. Germline lookup yields CDR1 PRHDT and CDR2 FYEKMQ (reference sequence). The CDR3 has 18 amino acids. V lost 5 bases to trimming and J lost 7 bases; unmatched junction nucleotides: 17. CDR3 amino acids: CASSPPPETSGGSGELFF. CDR3 coding DNA: TGTGCCAGCAGCCCGCCCCCCGAGACTAGCGGAGGTAGCGGGGAGCTGTTTTTT.

In this sample, this clonotype turned up many times. This chain connects TRBV3-1 to TRBJ1-6; 8 nucleotides match TRBD1. The trim removed 1 base at V and 9 bases at J, leaving 5 bases unmatched. Germline CDR1 LGHDT, CDR2 YNNKEL (reference sequence). The CDR3 has 15 residues. The CDR3 nucleotides read TGTGCCAGCAGCCAAGGCGTGACAGGGGCTTCACCCCTCCACTTT. This encodes CASSQGVTGASPLHF. The full variable domain, in which reference TRBV3-1 and TRBJ1-6 provide the parts outside the CDR3, is DTAVSQTPKYLVTQMGNDKSIKCEQNLGHDTMYWYKQDSKKFLKIMFSYNNKELIINETVPNRFSPKSPDKAHLNLHINSLELGDSAVYFCASSQGVTGASPLHFGNGTRLTVT.

This clonotype was counted ten times or more. The V gene is TRBV27, the J gene TRBJ1-2; D call uncertain. The germline V and J ends were trimmed by 5 bases and 4 bases, with 11 bases remaining between them. CDR1 is MNHEY, CDR2 SMNVEV, per germline (reference sequence). The CDR3 loop spans 13 amino acids. The CDR3 protein is CASSPAGAYGYTF. The CDR3 DNA sequence: TGTGCCAGCAGTCCCGCAGGAGCCTATGGCTACACCTTC.

This clonotype showed up just once. One junction end does not reproduce the germline sequence, and a read error may be involved. The chain carries TRBV18 and TRBJ1-4; no clear D. There are 13 residues in the CDR3. The germline V gene encodes CDR1 KGHSH and CDR2 LQKENI. The CDR3 spells CASSPGLNGKLFF. CDR3 nucleotide sequence: TGTGCCAGCTCACCAGGGCTTAATGGAAAACTGTTTTTT.

The rearrangement joins TRBV4-2 to TRBJ2-5, with 10 nucleotides matching TRBD2. Germline assignment: CDR1 LGHNA and CDR2 YNFKEQ. The junction had 6 bases not matched to a gene; V was cut back by 3 bases and J by 5 bases. The CDR3 sequence is 15 residues long. The CDR3: CASSQGLAMEETQYF. The DNA for the CDR3 is TGTGCCAGCAGCCAGGGACTAGCGATGGAGGAGACCCAGTACTTC.

This chain links TRBV6-1 with TRBJ2-7, with 11 bases fitting TRBD1. The V gene's germline CDR1 is MNHNS and CDR2 SASEGT. The CDR3 is 13 residues long. Trimming took 8 bases from V and 3 from J; bases not matched to a gene: 3. CDR3 loop: CASLDRGHYEQYF. The CDR3 nucleotides read TGTGCCAGCTTGGACAGGGGGCACTACGAGCAGTACTTC.

This clonotype was recorded many times. The chain joins TRBV28 to TRBJ1-5, with no clear D. This CDR3 has 14 residues. Germline V gene data show CDR1 as MDHEN and CDR2 as SYDVKM. V was pared by 5 bases and J by 0 bases, with 8 bases between. CDR3 sequence reads: CASSPFYSNQPQHF. In nucleotides, the CDR3 is TGTGCCAGCAGTCCATTTTATAGCAATCAGCCCCAGCATTTT.

The V gene is TRBV6-2 or TRBV6-3, the J gene TRBJ1-1; possible D gene TRBD1, 6 bases. Germline assignment: CDR1 MNHEY and CDR2 SVGEGT. V was pared by 3 bases and J by 7 bases, with 12 bases between. This CDR3 region has 13 residues. This CDR3 reads CASSYGTNYEAFF. The CDR3 region has the DNA TGTGCCAGCAGTTATGGGACAAACTATGAAGCTTTCTTT.

This clonotype has a handful of counts. This rearrangement joins TRBV11-3 to TRBJ1-3, with D possibly being TRBD1 (6 bases). Germline V gene data show CDR1 as SGHNT and CDR2 as YENEEA. Trimming cost V 4 bases and J 0 bases, with 13 bases left between them. This CDR3 has 16 residues. This CDR3 reads CASSSPGAPSGNTIYF. The CDR3 bases are TGTGCCAGCAGCTCCCCGGGGGCTCCCTCTGGAAACACCATATATTTT.

The rearrangement uses TRBV7-2 and TRBJ2-1, with TRBD2 identical over 13 bases. The CDR3 extends over 16 amino acids. V lost 1 base to trimming and J lost 7 bases; unmatched junction nucleotides: 4. Germline-derived CDR1 and CDR2 are SGHTA and FQGNSA. The chain's CDR3 is CASSLVGTSGTNEQFF. Written as DNA, the CDR3 is TGTGCCAGCAGCTTAGTGGGGACTAGCGGGACAAATGAGCAGTTCTTC.

This clonotype was seen ten or more times. This chain joins TRBV10-1 and TRBJ2-3, with 13 bases that match TRBD2. The CDR3 is made up of 16 amino acids. CDR1 is WNHNN, CDR2 SYGVQD, per germline (reference sequence). With 7 bases clipped from V and 1 base from J, the junction kept 5 bases outside the gene matches. As DNA, the CDR3 is TGCGCCAGCATACTAGCGGGAGGGCCCCGCACAGATACGCAGTATTTT. This sequence encodes CASILAGGPRTDTQYF.

The chain recombines TRBV3-1 with TRBJ2-5; D unresolved. This CDR3 has 19 amino acids. The V gene lost 6 bases and the J gene lost 2 bases, with 28 bases spanning the gap. Germline-derived CDR1 and CDR2 are LGHDT and YNNKEL (reference sequence). CDR3 protein: CASSPILMSQVWKQETQYF. CDR3 bases: TGTGCCAGCAGTCCAATCCTTATGAGCCAGGTTTGGAAACAAGAGACCCAGTACTTC.

This clonotype was observed many times. The rearrangement links TRBV3-1 to TRBJ2-2; a possible D gene is TRBD2 (6 bases). Germline V gene lookup returns CDR1 LGHDT and CDR2 YNNKEL (reference sequence). This CDR3 is 17 amino acids long. Trimming pared 4 bases from V and 0 bases from J, leaving 15 bases between. CDR3 protein: CASSLQGLAPNTGELFF. The CDR3 nucleotides are TGTGCCAGCAGCCTCCAGGGCCTAGCGCCGAACACCGGGGAGCTGTTTTTT. Based on the CDR3 plus reference TRBV3-1 and TRBJ2-2, the full variable domain is DTAVSQTPKYLVTQMGNDKSIKCEQNLGHDTMYWYKQDSKKFLKIMFSYNNKELIINETVPNRFSPKSPDKAHLNLHINSLELGDSAVYFCASSLQGLAPNTGELFFGEGSRLTVL.

This clonotype was seen at least ten times. This chain uses TRBV6-1 with TRBJ2-7, with D tentatively TRBD1 or TRBD2 (7 bases each). This CDR3 is built from 19 residues. V shed 3 bases and J shed 3 bases, with 27 bases lying between them. Germline values: CDR1 MNHNS, CDR2 SASEGT. The CDR3 region is CASSDGRGLAFPLDYEQYF. CDR3 sequence (DNA): TGTGCCAGCAGTGATGGGAGGGGGCTAGCGTTCCCTCTCGACTACGAGCAGTACTTC.

This clonotype was observed many times. The rearrangement links TRBV7-8 to TRBJ2-7, with TRBD2 identical over 9 bases. J lost 2 bases, V lost 4 bases, and 6 bases had no gene match. Germline lookup yields CDR1 SGHVS and CDR2 FQNEAQ. This CDR3 region has 15 residues. CDR3 amino acids: CASSSPSGMTYEQYF. The CDR3 nucleotides read TGTGCCAGCAGCTCCCCTAGCGGGATGACCTACGAGCAGTACTTC.

This clonotype was observed a handful of times. The CDR3 bases are TGTGCCAGCAGTCCCGACAGCGCTTATAGCAATCAGCCCCAGCATTTT. Translating it yields CASSPDSAYSNQPQHF. The chain uses TRBV2 and TRBJ1-5, with D perhaps TRBD1 (5 bases). This CDR3 contains 16 residues. Trimming stripped 5 bases from V and 0 bases from J, with 14 bases between. Germline CDR1 and CDR2: SNHLY and FYNNEI.

The table lists this clonotype with many counts. The CDR3 nucleotides are TGTGCCAGCAGTTTTCGGTCCCGCTCCTACGAGCAGTACTTC. Protein: CASSFRSRSYEQYF. The rearrangement joins TRBV28 to TRBJ2-7; D uncertain. CDR1 and CDR2 (germline): MDHEN, SYDVKM. The V end lost 3 bases, the J end lost 0 bases, and 9 bases lay between the germline ends. There are 14 residues in the CDR3.

CDR3 sequence (DNA): TGTGCCAGCAGCCCCGGGGCTGGACAGAGCTCCTACGAGCAGTACTTC. Protein sequence: CASSPGAGQSSYEQYF. The chain links TRBV12-3 or TRBV12-4 to TRBJ2-7; TRBD1 might be the D (6 bases). CDR3 size: 16 residues. The V end lost 6 bases, the J end lost 0 bases, and 18 bases lay between the germline ends.

This clonotype was seen at least ten times. The rearrangement uses TRBV6-5 and TRBJ1-5, with D unresolved. Germline CDR1 MNHEY, CDR2 SVGAGI. With 0 bases removed from V and 4 bases from J, the gap between germline ends came to 13 bases. The CDR3 covers 16 residues. In nucleotides, the CDR3 is TGTGCCAGCAGTTACTCGGGCGGCAGAGGTAATCAGCCCCAGCATTTT. The encoded protein is CASSYSGGRGNQPQHF.

This clonotype was seen more than once but under ten times. The chain couples TRBV18 to TRBJ2-7; 13 bases map to TRBD2. Germline V gene sequence: CDR1 KGHSH, CDR2 LQKENI. The CDR3 runs 14 residues. The junction had 5 bases not matched to a gene; V was cut back by 3 bases and J by 9 bases. The CDR3 sequence is CASSPGLAGVAQYF. The CDR3 nucleotides are TGTGCCAGCTCACCTGGACTAGCGGGAGTAGCGCAGTACTTC.

This rearrangement joins TRBV20-1 to TRBJ2-1, with D maybe TRBD2 (6 bases). The DNA end lines up better with TRBJ2-7; the J call may be wrong. This CDR3 contains 15 residues. Germline CDR1 reads DFQATT; CDR2 reads SNEGSKA (reference sequence). The CDR3 reads CSAREPGTSFNEQYF. The CDR3 coding sequence is TGCAGTGCTAGAGAGCCCGGGACTTCGTTCAATGAGCAGTACTTC.